This T cell receptor beta chain was sequenced in a study of blood T cell repertoires in COVID-19. As handled by the study authors: Nucleated cell number was recorded as an estimate derived from reference gene primer amplification. Sequencing was performed with immunoSEQ multiplex PCR; in TCRdb, only in-frame clones are kept and a portion is missing. Clonal size and the V and J genes are those of that table, whereas D and trimming came from the DNA. In the table there are roughly 130,000 clones, over 80% of which are singletons. CDR1 and CDR2 from the germline V gene are SGHTA and FQGNSA. There are 14 residues in the CDR3. With 1 base removed from V and 6 bases from J, the gap between germline ends came to 13 bases.

The rearrangement joins TRBV7-2 to TRBJ2-7, with D perhaps TRBD2 (6 bases). The TCR was taken from a man between 65 and 79 years old with acute or convalescent COVID-19. Source material: peripheral blood. The CDR3 region is CASSLGASEAEQYF. Written as DNA, the CDR3 is TGTGCCAGCAGCTTAGGGGCTAGCGAAGCCGAGCAGTACTTC.